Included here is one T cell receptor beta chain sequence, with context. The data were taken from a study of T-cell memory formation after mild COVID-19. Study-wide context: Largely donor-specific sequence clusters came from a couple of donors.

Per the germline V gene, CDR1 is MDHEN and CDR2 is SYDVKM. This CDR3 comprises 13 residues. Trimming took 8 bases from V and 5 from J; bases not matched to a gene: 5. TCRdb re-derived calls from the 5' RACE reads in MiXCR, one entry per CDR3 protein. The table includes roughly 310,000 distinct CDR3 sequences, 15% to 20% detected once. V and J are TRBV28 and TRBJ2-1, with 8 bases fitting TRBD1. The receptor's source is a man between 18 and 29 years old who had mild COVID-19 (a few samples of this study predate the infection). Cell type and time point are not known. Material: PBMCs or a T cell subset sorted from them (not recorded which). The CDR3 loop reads CASGGTGDNEQFF. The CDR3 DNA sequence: TGTGCCAGCGGCGGGACAGGCGACAATGAGCAGTTCTTC.